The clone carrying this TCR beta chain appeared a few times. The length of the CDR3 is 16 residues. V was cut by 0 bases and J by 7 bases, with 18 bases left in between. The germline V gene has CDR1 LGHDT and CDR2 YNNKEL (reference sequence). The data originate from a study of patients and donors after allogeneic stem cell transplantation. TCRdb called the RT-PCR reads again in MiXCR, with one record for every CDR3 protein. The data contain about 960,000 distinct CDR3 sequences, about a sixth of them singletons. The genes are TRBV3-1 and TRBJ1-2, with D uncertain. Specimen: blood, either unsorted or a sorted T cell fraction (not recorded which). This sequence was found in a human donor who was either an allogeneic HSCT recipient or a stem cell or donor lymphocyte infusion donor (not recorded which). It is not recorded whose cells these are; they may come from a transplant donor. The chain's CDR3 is CASSQDLPGFWSGYTF. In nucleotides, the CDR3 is TGTGCCAGCAGCCAAGACCTCCCGGGCTTTTGGAGTGGCTACACCTTC.